Detailed here is one T cell receptor beta chain. The antigen remains undetermined. The data belong to a study of monozygotic twins with inflammatory bowel disease. Study results and caveats: Inverse Simpson values showed less TCRbeta diversity in IBD patients than in their healthy co-twins.

The CDR3 totals 13 residues. Germline V gene lookup returns CDR1 SGHTA and CDR2 FQGNSA. Each CDR3 protein gets one entry in TCRdb, which reprocessed the 5' RACE reads and gives no DNA. The table lists more than 300,000 distinct CDR3 sequences. This chain joins TRBV7-2 and TRBJ2-3. Specimen: blood. The source is a human donor with ulcerative colitis or Crohn's disease, or a healthy co-twin of an affected twin (not recorded which). The CDR3 loop is CASSSRAADTQYF.